Described below is a single T cell receptor beta chain sequence and its context. The antigen this receptor binds is unknown. Base qualities were left out, and no much larger clone turns up one base away. This specimen comes from a study of CD8 T cells in Susac syndrome (dated by TCRdb to about 2019). Context from the whole study: Among the sequenced Susac syndrome patients, five or six had clinically active disease and roughly 8 were in clinical remission. Susac syndrome patients were therapy-naive, on corticosteroids (some also receiving IVIg), or on IVIg alone at blood withdrawal. The study used repertoire sequencing to test whether antigen drove CD8+ T cell activation and differentiation in Susac syndrome. The full study reports these points: No clonal expansion was detected in the CD4+ T cell repertoire of Susac syndrome patients. The TCR sequencing and HLA analysis was acknowledged to have included a relatively small number of individuals.

RNA was extracted using the RNeasy kit, and roughly 0.5 to 1 microgram was reverse transcribed with random hexamers. The immunoSEQ multiplex PCR assay, covering 54 Vbeta and 13 Jbeta segments, was used to amplify TCR beta CDR3 regions. PCR amplification bias was corrected using a synthetic template baseline for primer optimization and computational correction. In the source study's methods: Reads were annotated to V, D and J genes according to IMGT and were analyzed with immunoSEQ Analyzer, with only productive sequences retained. Clonality was computed as one minus Shannon entropy normalized by log2 of the number of productive unique sequences. For each patient and control, public and private clones were evaluated among the 100 most prevalent clones. Clones were defined as Susac-specific when absent from the healthy and MS cohorts, from 1,000 to 1,100 published viral clones and from other ImmuneACCESS disease sequences. The raw public data were reprocessed by TCRdb itself: fastp quality trimming at Q25, MiXCR clonotype calling, in-frame beta chains only. Every distinct CDR3 protein forms one entry, paired with its most common genes and DNA. The V and J calls were determined by TCRdb, not by the authors. The sample table holds more than 110,000 distinct CDR3 sequences, of which approximately 95% were seen once. The top ten clones comprise around 0.15% of the sample.

V and J lose 8 bases and 2 bases, and a span of 21 bases separates them. The CDR3 goes from the cysteine to the phenylalanine over 16 residues. Only the CDR3 part of the read is kept: 48 bases, read in frame from the first base. CDR1 is given as MNHNS and CDR2 as SASEGT, both from the germline V gene. Peripheral blood CD8+ and CD4+ T cells from healthy donors, Susac syndrome patients and multiple sclerosis patients were profiled by high-throughput TCR beta sequencing. The Susac syndrome patients fulfilled recently defined diagnostic criteria for either definite or probable disease. Bulk CD8+ and CD4+ T cells were purified by magnetic negative isolation, while CD8+ TEMRA cells were enriched using FACS. Blood was collected in EDTA tubes and processed within 24 hours, with PBMCs isolated through density gradient centrifugation. PBMCs destined for TCR sequencing were cryopreserved in liquid nitrogen and later thawed in a 37 °C water bath. The sorted or isolated CD4+, CD8+ and CD8+ TEMRA cells had a purity of 90% or higher.

The chain was built from TRBV6-1 and TRBJ2-5; the D gene is perhaps TRBD1, on 6 matching bases. Input material: CD4+ T cells from PBMCs. This TCR was recovered from a human donor with Susac syndrome. The CDR3 protein: CASSPSPGQQQETQYF. The DNA reads TGTGCCAGCTCCCCCTCTCCGGGACAACAACAAGAGACCCAGTACTTC.